Each of the 9 T cell receptor beta chains below was sequenced from the same sample in a study of cytomegalovirus exposure and HLA in healthy donors. The PCR made use of 60 Vbeta and 13 Jbeta primers. The method was immunoSEQ multiplex PCR; TCRdb's version includes in-frame clones alone and lacks a portion of them. The sample yields approximately 150,000 clones, over 75% seen once. Sequenced sample: PBMCs. These receptors were obtained from a man aged 35 to 55 in good health and CMV-seronegative.

The chain joins TRBV28 to TRBJ2-4, with D possibly being TRBD2 (6 bases). The CDR3 is 16 amino acids. V lost 4 bases, J lost 0 bases, and 13 bases lay in between. Germline V gives CDR1 MDHEN, CDR2 SYDVKM. The CDR3, as DNA: TGTGCCAGCAGTTCTCCGGGACTTCTAGCCAAAAACATTCAGTACTTC. Protein: CASSSPGLLAKNIQYF.

The chain couples TRBV7-2 to TRBJ2-7; no firm D call. Germline lookup yields CDR1 SGHTA and CDR2 FQGNSA. The CDR3 is 11 amino acids. The V end lost 3 bases, the J end lost 4 bases, and 4 bases lay between the germline ends. The CDR3 spells CASSFLYEQYF. In DNA, the CDR3 is TGTGCCAGCAGCTTCCTTTACGAGCAGTACTTC.

The rearrangement uses TRBV11-2 and TRBJ2-7; TRBD1 agrees at 10 bases. The V segment lost 5 bases and the J segment 3 bases; nucleotides outside the gene matches: 4. The CDR3 is made up of 14 amino acids. CDR1 and CDR2 from the germline V gene are SGHAT and FQNNGV. CDR3 protein: CASSLGQGGYEQYF. The CDR3 bases are TGTGCCAGCAGCCTCGGACAGGGGGGCTACGAGCAGTACTTC.

The chain has TRBV19 and TRBJ1-1; possibly TRBD1 for D (6 bases). Germline CDR1 LNHDA, CDR2 SQIVND (reference sequence). CDR3 size: 14 residues. Trimming pared 4 bases from V and 0 bases from J, leaving 9 bases between. The CDR3 sequence: CASSTTGMNTEAFF. The CDR3 DNA is TGTGCCAGTAGTACCACAGGGATGAACACTGAAGCTTTCTTT.

This sequence joins TRBV28 and TRBJ1-5; 8 bases line up with TRBD1. This CDR3 region has 14 residues. The germline V gene encodes CDR1 MDHEN and CDR2 SYDVKM. V shed 2 bases and J 6 bases; nucleotides not matched to a gene: 3. CDR3 DNA sequence: TGTGCCAGCAGTTTAAGGACAGGGTCTCAGCCCCAGCATTTT. Protein sequence: CASSLRTGSQPQHF.

The chain has TRBV6-4 and TRBJ2-1; 8 bases are shared with TRBD2. Germline CDR1 and CDR2: MRHNA and SNTAGT. The CDR3 has 14 residues. J was trimmed by 7 bases and V by 7 bases; bases with no gene match: 9. In DNA, the CDR3 is TGTGCCAGCACCCCGACTAAGCGGGAGAATGAGCAGTTCTTC. This gives the protein CASTPTKRENEQFF.

The chain joins TRBV27 to TRBJ2-2; TRBD1 might be the D (5 bases). Looked up from germline, CDR1 is MNHEY and CDR2 is SMNVEV (reference sequence). The CDR3 contains 14 residues. V shed 1 base and J shed 5 bases, with 8 bases lying between them. DNA of the CDR3: TGTGCCAGCAGTTTATACAGGAATACCGGGGAGCTGTTTTTT. Its translation is CASSLYRNTGELFF.

The rearrangement joins TRBV6-5 to TRBJ1-5; the match to TRBD1 covers 9 bases. Germline CDR1 is MNHEY and CDR2 is SVGAGI. This CDR3 has 13 amino acids. J lost 5 bases, V lost 5 bases, and 1 base had no gene match. This CDR3 is CASSGTGHQPQHF. The CDR3 DNA reads TGTGCCAGCAGTGGGACAGGGCATCAGCCCCAGCATTTT.

This chain joins TRBV18 and TRBJ1-4, with D possibly matching TRBD1 (6 bases). Between the trimmed V and J ends, which lost 3 bases and 5 bases, there was a span of 13 bases. The CDR3 consists of 15 residues. In germline, CDR1 is KGHSH, CDR2 LQKENI. CDR3 nucleotide sequence: TGTGCCAGCTCACCGTCCGCGGGGGCGAATGAAAAACTGTTTTTT. Translating it yields CASSPSAGANEKLFF.